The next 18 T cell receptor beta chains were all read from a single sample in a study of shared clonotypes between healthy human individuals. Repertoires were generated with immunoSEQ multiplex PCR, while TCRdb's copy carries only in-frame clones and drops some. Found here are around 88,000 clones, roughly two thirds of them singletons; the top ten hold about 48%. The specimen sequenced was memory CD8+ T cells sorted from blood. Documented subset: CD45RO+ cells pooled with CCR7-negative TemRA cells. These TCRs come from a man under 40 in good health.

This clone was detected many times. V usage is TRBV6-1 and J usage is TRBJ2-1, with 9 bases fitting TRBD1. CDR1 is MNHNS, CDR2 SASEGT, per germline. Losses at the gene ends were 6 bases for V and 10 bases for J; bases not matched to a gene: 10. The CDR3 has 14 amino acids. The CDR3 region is CASREGQGGREQFF. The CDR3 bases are TGTGCCAGCAGAGAGGGACAGGGAGGGCGGGAGCAGTTCTTC.

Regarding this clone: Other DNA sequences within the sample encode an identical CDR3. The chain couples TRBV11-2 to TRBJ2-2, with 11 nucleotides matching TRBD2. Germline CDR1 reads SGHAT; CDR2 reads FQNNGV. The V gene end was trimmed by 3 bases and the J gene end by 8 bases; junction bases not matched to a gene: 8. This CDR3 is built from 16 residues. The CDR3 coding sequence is TGTGCCAGCAGCTTGGTTCTAGCGGGAGGTTCGGGGGAGCTGTTTTTT. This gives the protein CASSLVLAGGSGELFF.

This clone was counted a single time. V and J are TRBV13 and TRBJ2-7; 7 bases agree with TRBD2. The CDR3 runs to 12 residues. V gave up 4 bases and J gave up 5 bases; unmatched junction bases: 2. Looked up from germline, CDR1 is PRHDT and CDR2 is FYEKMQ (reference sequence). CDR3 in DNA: TGTGCCAGCAGCTCGCGGGAGAACGAGCAGTACTTC. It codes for CASSSRENEQYF.

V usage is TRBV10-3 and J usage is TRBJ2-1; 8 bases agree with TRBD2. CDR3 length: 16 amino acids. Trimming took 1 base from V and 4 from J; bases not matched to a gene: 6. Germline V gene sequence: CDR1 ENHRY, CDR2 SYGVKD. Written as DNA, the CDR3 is TGTGCCATCAGTGAGTTAACTAGCGGACTATACAATGAGCAGTTCTTC. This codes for CAISELTSGLYNEQFF.

The CDR3 DNA is TGTGCAAGTCGCTTAGAGCACCGGGACGCCGAACCTGGAAACACCATATATTTT. Translated: CASRLEHRDAEPGNTIYF. This rearrangement joins TRBV12-2 to TRBJ1-3. TRBV12-2 is recorded as a pseudogene. The CDR3 has 18 residues.

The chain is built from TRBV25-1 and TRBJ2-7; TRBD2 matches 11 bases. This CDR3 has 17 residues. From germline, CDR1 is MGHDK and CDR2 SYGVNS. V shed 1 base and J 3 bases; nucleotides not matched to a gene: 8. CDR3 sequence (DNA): TGTGCCAGCAGTGAATTAGAACTAGCGGGAGAGGTCTACGAGCAGTACTTC. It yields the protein CASSELELAGEVYEQYF.

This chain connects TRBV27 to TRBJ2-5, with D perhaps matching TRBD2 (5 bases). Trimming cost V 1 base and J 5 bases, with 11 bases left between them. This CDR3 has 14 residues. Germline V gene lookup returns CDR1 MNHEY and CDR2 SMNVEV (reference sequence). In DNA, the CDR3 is TGTGCCAGCAGTTTATGGCCTCGCGGGGAGACCCAGTACTTC. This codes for CASSLWPRGETQYF.

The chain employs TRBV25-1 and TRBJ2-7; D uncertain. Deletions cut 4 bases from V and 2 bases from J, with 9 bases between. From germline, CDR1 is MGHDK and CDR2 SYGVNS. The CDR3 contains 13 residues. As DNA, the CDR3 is TGTGCCAGCAGTGCGGCCCCCACCTACGAGCAGTACTTC. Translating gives CASSAAPTYEQYF.

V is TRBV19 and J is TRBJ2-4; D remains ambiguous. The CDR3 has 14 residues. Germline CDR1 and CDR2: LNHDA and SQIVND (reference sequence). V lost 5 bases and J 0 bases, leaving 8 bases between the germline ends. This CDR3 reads CASSDGLAKNIQYF. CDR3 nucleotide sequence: TGTGCCAGTAGTGATGGGCTAGCCAAAAACATTCAGTACTTC.

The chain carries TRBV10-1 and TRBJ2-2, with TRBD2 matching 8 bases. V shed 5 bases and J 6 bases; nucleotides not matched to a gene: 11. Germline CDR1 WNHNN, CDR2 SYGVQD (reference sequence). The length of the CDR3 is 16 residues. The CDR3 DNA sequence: TGCGCCAGCAGTAAACTAGCGGCCCTGGGCGCCGGGGAGCTGTTTTTT. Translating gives CASSKLAALGAGELFF.

DNA for the CDR3: TGTGCCATCAGTGAGCTAGTTTTGGACAGGGGGACCCCCGAGCAGTACTTC. Protein product: CAISELVLDRGTPEQYF. The chain combines TRBV10-3 with TRBJ2-7, with 10 nucleotides matching TRBD1. From germline, CDR1 is ENHRY and CDR2 SYGVKD. Trimming cost V 2 bases and J 6 bases; bases outside gene matches: 13. This CDR3 region has 17 residues.

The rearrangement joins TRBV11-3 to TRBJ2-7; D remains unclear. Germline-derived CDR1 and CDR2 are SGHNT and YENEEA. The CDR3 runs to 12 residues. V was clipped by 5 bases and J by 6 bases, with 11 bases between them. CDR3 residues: CASSRLLVEQYF. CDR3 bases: TGTGCCAGCAGCCGACTTCTTGTCGAGCAGTACTTC.

The CDR3 region has the DNA TGTGCCAGCAGCGACGTCGGGGCCTGGAATGAGCAGTTCTTC. Translated: CASSDVGAWNEQFF. This chain connects TRBV5-4 to TRBJ2-1, with D tentatively TRBD1 or TRBD2 (5 bases each). Germline values: CDR1 SGHNT, CDR2 YYREEE (reference sequence). The CDR3 sequence is 14 residues long. Between the trimmed V and J ends, which lost 4 bases and 7 bases, there was a span of 15 bases.

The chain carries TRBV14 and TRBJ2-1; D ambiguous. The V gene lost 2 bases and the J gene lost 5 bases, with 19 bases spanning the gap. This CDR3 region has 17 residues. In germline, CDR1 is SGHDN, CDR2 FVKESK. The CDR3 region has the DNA TGTGCCAGCAGCCAATTCCCCCGGTGGGATAGCCACAATGAGCAGTTCTTC. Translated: CASSQFPRWDSHNEQFF.

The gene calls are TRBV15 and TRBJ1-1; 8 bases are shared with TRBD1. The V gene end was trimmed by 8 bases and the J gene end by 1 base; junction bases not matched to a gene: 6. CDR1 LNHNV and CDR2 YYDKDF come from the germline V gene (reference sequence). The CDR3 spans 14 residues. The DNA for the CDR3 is TGTGCCACCCACACGGACAGGGCGAACACTGAAGCTTTCTTT. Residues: CATHTDRANTEAFF.

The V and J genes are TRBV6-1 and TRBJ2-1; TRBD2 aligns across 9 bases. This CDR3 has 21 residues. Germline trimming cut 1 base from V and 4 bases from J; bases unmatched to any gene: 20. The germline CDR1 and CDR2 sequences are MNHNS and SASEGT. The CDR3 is CASSEGNQPRGGAPLYNEQFF. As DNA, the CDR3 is TGTGCCAGCAGTGAAGGGAACCAACCGCGGGGGGGGGCCCCTCTATACAATGAGCAGTTCTTC.

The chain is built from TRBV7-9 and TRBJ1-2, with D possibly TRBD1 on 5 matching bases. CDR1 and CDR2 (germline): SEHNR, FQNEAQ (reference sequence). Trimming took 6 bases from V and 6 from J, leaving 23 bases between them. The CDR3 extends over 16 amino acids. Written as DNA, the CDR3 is TGTGCCAGCAGTATCATGCCTGGCAGGGTAACCCATGGCTACACCTTC. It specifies CASSIMPGRVTHGYTF.

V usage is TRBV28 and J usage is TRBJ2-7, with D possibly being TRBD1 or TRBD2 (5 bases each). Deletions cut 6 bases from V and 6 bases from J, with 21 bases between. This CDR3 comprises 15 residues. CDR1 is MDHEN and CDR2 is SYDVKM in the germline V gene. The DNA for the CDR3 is TGTGCCAGCAGCCACGGTAAGGGGAGTCTAGGCGAGCAGTACTTC. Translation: CASSHGKGSLGEQYF.